The 20 T cell receptor beta chains below were found in one sample sequenced in a study of blood T cell repertoires in COVID-19. Libraries were prepared by immunoSEQ multiplex PCR; TCRdb keeps only in-frame clonotypes and omits some of them. Here the sample spans fewer than 400,000 clones, about 85% being singletons. Material for sequencing was PBMCs or T cells enriched from blood (not recorded which). All receptors come from a woman aged 25 to 39 who had been exposed to COVID-19.

V is TRBV4-2 and J is TRBJ2-3; 8 bases map to TRBD1. Germline trimming cut 1 base from V and 2 bases from J; bases unmatched to any gene: 5. CDR1 is LGHNA and CDR2 is YNFKEQ in the germline V gene. CDR3 size: 16 residues. As DNA, the CDR3 is TGTGCCAGCAGCCAAGGGACAGGGACATACACAGATACGCAGTATTTT. Translation: CASSQGTGTYTDTQYF.

V gene TRBV10-2 combines with J gene TRBJ1-2; TRBD1 matches 7 bases. With V trimmed by 3 bases and J by 3 bases, 7 bases remained unmatched. Per germline, CDR1 WSHSY and CDR2 SAAADI. The CDR3 runs 15 residues. CDR3 nucleotide sequence: TGCGCCAGCAGTGACATACAGGGGCGGGACTATGGCTACACCTTC. It specifies CASSDIQGRDYGYTF.

The genes are TRBV5-1 and TRBJ2-5; D may be TRBD2 (5 bases). The V gene's germline CDR1 is SGHRS and CDR2 YFSETQ. Trimming stripped 0 bases from V and 3 bases from J, with 12 bases between. The CDR3 loop spans 15 amino acids. The CDR3 nucleotides read TGCGCCAGCAGCTTGGCGAGCGGACTCGAAGAGACCCAGTACTTC. The encoded protein is CASSLASGLEETQYF. Drawing the rest from reference TRBV5-1 and TRBJ2-5, the complete variable domain is KAGVTQTPRYLIKTRGQQVTLSCSPISGHRSVSWYQQTPGQGLQFLFEYFSETQRNKGNFPGRFSGRQFSNSRSEMNVSTLELGDSALYLCASSLASGLEETQYFGPGTRLLVL.

This rearrangement joins TRBV4-3 to TRBJ2-2; 8 bases align to TRBD2. CDR3 length: 15 amino acids. Germline V CDR1 and CDR2: LGHNA, YSLEER. V was clipped by 4 bases and J by 5 bases; unmatched bases: 6. CDR3 bases: TGCGCCAGCAGCCCGGGGGGGCTGAGGACCGGGGAGCTGTTTTTT. Translation: CASSPGGLRTGELFF.

This chain joins TRBV4-2 and TRBJ1-1; TRBD1 matches 12 bases. V dropped 4 bases and J dropped 2; count of bases not matched to a gene: 8. The CDR3 is 17 amino acids. In germline, CDR1 is LGHNA, CDR2 YNFKEQ. In DNA, the CDR3 is TGTGCCAGCAGCCCGGGACAGGGGGCGCAGGGTAACACTGAAGCTTTCTTT. Amino acid sequence: CASSPGQGAQGNTEAFF.

This chain connects TRBV14 to TRBJ2-1, with TRBD2 matching 9 bases. The germline gives CDR1 SGHDN, CDR2 FVKESK. The CDR3 runs to 17 residues. V lost 3 bases and J lost 10; bases outside the gene matches: 16. The CDR3 spells CASSQGIAGAYRGEQFF. In DNA form, the CDR3 reads TGTGCCAGCAGCCAGGGGATAGCGGGGGCCTACCGCGGGGAGCAGTTCTTC.

V usage is TRBV28 and J usage is TRBJ1-2; D possibly corresponds to TRBD1 (6 bases). V lost 10 bases, J lost 4 bases, and 13 bases lay in between. Germline CDR1 MDHEN, CDR2 SYDVKM. The CDR3 extends over 12 amino acids. The CDR3 nucleotides read TGTGCCACCGCCCCAGGGGCCTATGGCTACACCTTC. Its translation: CATAPGAYGYTF.

V and J are TRBV15 and TRBJ2-1; the match to TRBD1 covers 8 bases. The CDR3 runs to 15 residues. J gave up 6 bases and V 6 bases, and 10 bases lay outside the gene matches. Germline CDR1 LNHNV, CDR2 YYDKDF (reference sequence). CDR3 sequence reads: CATSLRTGRSNEQFF. The CDR3 nucleotides are TGTGCCACCAGTCTTAGGACAGGGCGTAGCAATGAGCAGTTCTTC.

This chain joins TRBV28 and TRBJ1-2; 7 nucleotides match TRBD1. Germline values: CDR1 MDHEN, CDR2 SYDVKM. The J segment lost 3 bases and the V segment lost 6 bases, leaving 13 bases of the junction unmatched. This CDR3 is built from 16 residues. CDR3 sequence (DNA): TGTGCCAGCAGGCGATACAGGGGCCTCCGGGACTATGGCTACACCTTC. Amino acid sequence: CASRRYRGLRDYGYTF.

This clone was recorded a few times. The gene calls are TRBV13 and TRBJ2-5; the match to TRBD2 covers 10 bases. The V gene's germline CDR1 is PRHDT and CDR2 FYEKMQ (reference sequence). V was pared by 0 bases and J by 5 bases, with 3 bases of the junction left unmatched. There are 15 residues in the CDR3. CDR3 in DNA: TGTGCCAGCAGCTTAGGAGCGGGGGGGCCTGAGACCCAGTACTTC. Amino acid sequence: CASSLGAGGPETQYF.

This clone turned up a few times. The V call is TRBV7-9, the J call TRBJ1-2; D may be TRBD1 (5 bases). Looked up from germline, CDR1 is SEHNR and CDR2 is FQNEAQ (reference sequence). The CDR3 sequence is 14 residues long. V was pared by 5 bases and J by 8 bases, with 18 bases between. The DNA of the CDR3 is TGTGCCAGCAGCACCACAGGTCAGGTTGGAGGCTACACCTTC. Protein: CASSTTGQVGGYTF.

The CDR3 DNA is TGTGCCAGCAGCCGGGACAGGGGAGCCCCGACTAACTATGGCTACACCTTC. Encoded protein: CASSRDRGAPTNYGYTF. The chain couples TRBV3-1 (or the pseudogene TRBV3-2) to TRBJ1-2; 10 bases align to TRBD1. The CDR3 contains 17 residues. J gave up 0 bases and V 4 bases, and 8 bases lay outside the gene matches. Looked up from germline, CDR1 is LGHDT and CDR2 is YNNKEL (reference sequence).

The chain combines TRBV28 with TRBJ2-3; D not certain. The CDR3 extends over 13 amino acids. Germline V gives CDR1 MDHEN, CDR2 SYDVKM. Trimming left V 8 bases short and J 0 bases short, with 9 bases between. The CDR3 spells CASQFPSTDTQYF. The CDR3 nucleotides are TGTGCCAGCCAGTTTCCCAGCACAGATACGCAGTATTTT.

The rearrangement joins TRBV6-5 to TRBJ1-3; 9 nucleotides agree with TRBD1. Germline lookup yields CDR1 MNHEY and CDR2 SVGAGI. The CDR3 has 13 amino acids. J was trimmed by 3 bases and V by 8 bases; bases with no gene match: 2. The DNA for the CDR3 is TGTGCCAGCGACAGGGGGGTTGGAAACACCATATATTTT. Encoded protein: CASDRGVGNTIYF.

The chain combines TRBV7-3 with TRBJ1-4; no firm D call. The CDR3 has 16 residues. The V end lost 0 bases, the J end lost 7 bases, and 15 bases lay between the germline ends. The germline V gene has CDR1 SGHTA and CDR2 FQGTGA. CDR3 sequence (DNA): TGTGCCAGCAGCTTAACGTTAAGAGGGTGTAGTGAAAAACTGTTTTTT. Protein: CASSLTLRGCSEKLFF. Variable domain in full (rest from reference TRBV7-3 and TRBJ1-4): GAGVSQTPSNKVTEKGKYVELRCDPISGHTALYWYRQSLGQGPEFLIYFQGTGAADDSGLPNDRFFAVRPEGSVSTLKIQRTERGDSAVYLCASSLTLRGCSEKLFFGSGTQLSVL.

The V and J genes are TRBV10-2 and TRBJ2-7; tentative D call: TRBD1 (6 bases). Trimming removed 0 bases from V and 4 bases from J, with 13 bases in between. The CDR3 consists of 15 residues. Germline-derived CDR1 and CDR2 are WSHSY and SAAADI. Written as DNA, the CDR3 is TGCGCCAGCAGTGAGTCGATTACAGGGTCGTACGAGCAGTACTTC. The encoded protein is CASSESITGSYEQYF.

The chain carries TRBV29-1 and TRBJ2-5; the match to TRBD2 covers 9 bases. This CDR3 spans 15 amino acids. Trimming removed 3 bases from V and 5 bases from J; junction bases left unmatched: 10. Germline loops: CDR1 SQVTM, CDR2 ANQGSEA. The CDR3 reads CSVDPSGTPAETQYF. CDR3 DNA sequence: TGCAGCGTTGACCCTAGCGGGACCCCCGCGGAGACCCAGTACTTC.

The table lists this clone with a few counts. This sequence joins TRBV27 and TRBJ2-7; 9 bases agree with TRBD1. The CDR3 covers 16 residues. The germline V gene has CDR1 MNHEY and CDR2 SMNVEV (reference sequence). The junction had 15 bases not matched to a gene; V was cut back by 7 bases and J by 5 bases. In DNA, the CDR3 is TGTGCCAGCACCAGGCGTTCAGGGACAGGGTTCCACGAGCAGTACTTC. Protein product: CASTRRSGTGFHEQYF.

This chain links TRBV12-3 or TRBV12-4 with TRBJ1-1; 7 positions agree with TRBD1. The CDR3 is 11 amino acids. The V segment lost 9 bases and the J segment 8 bases; nucleotides outside the gene matches: 6. CDR3 coding DNA: TGTGCCAGTTGGACAGGACACGAAGCTTTCTTT. As protein: CASWTGHEAFF.

This chain connects TRBV5-1 to TRBJ2-7; 12 bases fit TRBD2. The V gene end was trimmed by 2 bases and the J gene end by 4 bases; junction bases not matched to a gene: 4. The CDR3 extends over 15 amino acids. CDR1 and CDR2 (germline): SGHRS, YFSETQ. CDR3 nucleotide sequence: TGCGCCAGCAGCTTTGGACTAGCGGGAAATTACGAGCAGTACTTC. This encodes CASSFGLAGNYEQYF.